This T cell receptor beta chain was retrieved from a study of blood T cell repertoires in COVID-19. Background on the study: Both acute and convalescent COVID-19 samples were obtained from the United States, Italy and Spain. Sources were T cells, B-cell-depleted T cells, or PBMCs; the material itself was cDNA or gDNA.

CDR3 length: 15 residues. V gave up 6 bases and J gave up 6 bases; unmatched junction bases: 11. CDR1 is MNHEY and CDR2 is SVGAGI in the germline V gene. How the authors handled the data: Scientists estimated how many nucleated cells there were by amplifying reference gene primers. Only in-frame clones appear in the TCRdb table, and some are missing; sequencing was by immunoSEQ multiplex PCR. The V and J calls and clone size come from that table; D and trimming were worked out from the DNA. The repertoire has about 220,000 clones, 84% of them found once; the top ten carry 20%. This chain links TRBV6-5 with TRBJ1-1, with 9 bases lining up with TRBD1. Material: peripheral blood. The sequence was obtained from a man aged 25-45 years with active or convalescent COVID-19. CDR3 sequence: CASSSGQGRLPEAFF. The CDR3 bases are TGTGCCAGCAGCTCCGGACAGGGGAGGCTCCCTGAAGCTTTCTTT.